This entry features one TCR beta chain sequence. Its antigen is not identified. This sample stems from a study of PD-L1 blockade in urothelial cancer. Study as a whole: Males with bladder-origin urothelial cancer made up about 85% of the roughly 29 patients. At 3 weeks (second dose) and 6 weeks after starting treatment, blood was analyzed. Median T cell yield from blood was 110,000 to 150,000. Study-level findings and limits: Stronger expansion of tumor-associated clones in blood at 3 weeks distinguished durable-benefit patients.

Here immunoSEQ multiplex PCR was the method, and the copy in TCRdb shows in-frame clones only, minus some. Here the sample spans under 40,000 clones, around 82% being singletons. The CDR3 has 16 residues. The J segment lost 3 bases and the V segment lost 4 bases, leaving 9 bases of the junction unmatched. Germline-derived CDR1 and CDR2 are SGHRS and YFSETQ. As for time point: pretreatment peripheral blood. This TCR was recovered from a man aged 55-75 years with urothelial cancer. The specimen comprised PBMCs, sampled around atezolizumab (anti-PD-L1) treatment. The J gene is TRBJ1-3, the V gene TRBV5-1, with 8 bases lining up with TRBD1. This CDR3 is CASSPVGQGRGNTIYF. CDR3 DNA sequence: TGCGCCAGCAGCCCCGTCGGACAGGGACGTGGAAACACCATATATTTT.